This TCR beta chain is drawn from a study of OX40 agonist ivuxolimab in advanced cancers. Overall study context: The patients received ivuxolimab by intravenous route every 2 weeks at 0.01 to 10 mg/kg. Melanoma, hepatocellular carcinoma, head and neck or renal cell cancer occurred in dose-escalation patients.

Clones were read by immunoSEQ multiplex PCR, and TCRdb kept only the in-frame ones, dropping some. The sample has 55,000 to 70,000 clones, approximately 83% seen once; the top ten hold about 0.95%. This clone was seen a few times. The CDR3 length is 13 residues. Germline V gene lookup returns CDR1 SGHVS and CDR2 FQNEAQ. The trim removed 5 bases at V and 5 bases at J, leaving 5 bases unmatched. Autoimmune disease history or systemic immunosuppression led to patient exclusion. The specimen comprised CD4+ or CD8+ T cells sorted from blood, sampled in a trial of the OX40 agonist ivuxolimab. The rearrangement links TRBV7-8 to TRBJ1-2; TRBD1 matches 7 bases. This clonotype originated in an adult with an advanced solid tumor such as melanoma, head and neck, liver or kidney cancer. CDR3 nucleotide sequence: TGTGCCAGCAGCGAAGACAGGGATTATGGCTACACCTTC. It translates to CASSEDRDYGYTF. Using reference TRBV7-8 and TRBJ1-2 for the parts outside the CDR3, the full variable domain is GAGVSQSPRYKVAKRGQDVALRCDPISGHVSLFWYQQALGQGPEFLTYFQNEAQLDKSGLPSDRFFAERPEGSVSTLKIQRTQQEDSAVYLCASSEDRDYGYTFGSGTRLTVV.